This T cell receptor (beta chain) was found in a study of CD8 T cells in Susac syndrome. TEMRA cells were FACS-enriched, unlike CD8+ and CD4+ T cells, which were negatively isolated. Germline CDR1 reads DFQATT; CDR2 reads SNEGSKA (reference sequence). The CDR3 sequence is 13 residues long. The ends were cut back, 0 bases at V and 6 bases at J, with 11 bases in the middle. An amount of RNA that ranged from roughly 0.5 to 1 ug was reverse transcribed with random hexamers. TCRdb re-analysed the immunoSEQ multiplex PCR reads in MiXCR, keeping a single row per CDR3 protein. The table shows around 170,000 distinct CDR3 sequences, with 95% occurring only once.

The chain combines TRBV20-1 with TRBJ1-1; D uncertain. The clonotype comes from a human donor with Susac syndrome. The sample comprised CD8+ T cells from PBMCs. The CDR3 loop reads CSARDLGNPEAFF. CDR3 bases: TGCAGTGCTAGAGATCTCGGGAATCCTGAAGCTTTCTTT.